Below are 29 T cell receptor beta chains sequenced from a single sample in a study of CD8 T cells in Susac syndrome. The RNA, about 0.45 to 1 ug, was put through reverse transcription using random hexamers. TCRdb ran MiXCR on the immunoSEQ multiplex PCR reads and lists one entry per CDR3 protein. Here the sample spans tens of thousands of distinct CDR3 sequences, approximately 96% being singletons. The sample comprised CD8+ T cells from PBMCs. Receptor source: a human donor with Susac syndrome.

The gene calls are TRBV6-5 and TRBJ1-2; TRBD1 might be the D (5 bases). CDR3 length equals 13 residues. CDR1 MNHEY and CDR2 SVGAGI come from the germline V gene. V dropped 5 bases and J dropped 3 bases, with 10 bases sitting between them. CDR3 sequence: CASSPGADYGYTF. For the CDR3, the DNA is TGTGCCAGCAGTCCCGGGGCTGACTATGGCTACACCTTC.

V usage is TRBV2 and J usage is TRBJ2-5; 10 nucleotides line up with TRBD2. The CDR3 extends over 15 amino acids. Looked up from germline, CDR1 is SNHLY and CDR2 is FYNNEI. V shed 8 bases, J shed 5 bases, and the junction held 11 bases outside the gene matches. The CDR3 region has the DNA TGTGCCAGCGGTCCCCTAGCGGGGGTTGTGGAGACCCAGTACTTC. Encoded protein: CASGPLAGVVETQYF.

The rearrangement joins TRBV28 to TRBJ1-6; 8 bases map to TRBD1. Per germline, CDR1 MDHEN and CDR2 SYDVKM. Trimming cost V 3 bases and J 13 bases; bases outside gene matches: 14. This CDR3 is built from 16 residues. CDR3 amino acids: CASSFPHTGTGVPLHF. CDR3 in DNA: TGTGCCAGCAGTTTCCCACATACCGGGACAGGAGTTCCCCTCCACTTT. The whole variable domain, filled in from reference TRBV28 and TRBJ1-6, reads DVKVTQSSRYLVKRTGEKVFLECVQDMDHENMFWYRQDPGLGLRLIYFSYDVKMKEKGDIPEGYSVSREKKERFSLILESASTNQTSMYLCASSFPHTGTGVPLHFGNGTRLTVT.

A single count supports this clonotype. J is TRBJ1-1 and V is TRBV7-9; possible D gene TRBD1, 6 bases. The germline CDR1 and CDR2 sequences are SEHNR and FQNEAQ (reference sequence). V was clipped by 1 base and J by 6 bases, with 15 bases between them. The CDR3 totals 15 residues. The CDR3 sequence: CASSLEGDGGAEAFF. CDR3 DNA: TGTGCCAGCAGCTTAGAGGGGGACGGAGGGGCTGAAGCTTTCTTT.

The genes are TRBV30 and TRBJ2-7; 16 bases fit TRBD2. CDR1 and CDR2 from the germline V gene are GTSNPN and SVGIG (reference sequence). Trimming removed 3 bases from V and 2 bases from J; junction bases left unmatched: 4. This CDR3 has 16 residues. This CDR3 is CAWSPGTSGGAYEQYF. The CDR3 DNA reads TGTGCCTGGAGCCCCGGGACTAGCGGGGGGGCCTACGAGCAGTACTTC.

The rearrangement joins TRBV4-3 to TRBJ2-7; D may be TRBD1 (6 bases). The germline gives CDR1 LGHNA, CDR2 YSLEER. The CDR3 has 15 amino acids. V was pared by 3 bases and J by 4 bases, with 16 bases between. CDR3 coding DNA: TGCGCCAGCAGCCACGACTGGGAGAGGGGGTACGAGCAGTACTTC. Translated: CASSHDWERGYEQYF.

The rearrangement uses TRBV11-1 and TRBJ2-3; D remains unclear. In germline, CDR1 is SGHAT, CDR2 FQDESV (reference sequence). The CDR3 extends over 23 amino acids. V shed 0 bases and J shed 0 bases, with 31 bases lying between them. The CDR3 spells CASSLAYPSHRPELDLSTDTQYF. The CDR3 DNA sequence: TGTGCCAGCAGCTTAGCCTACCCGAGTCACCGGCCAGAACTCGACCTTAGCACAGATACGCAGTATTTT.

The gene calls are TRBV29-1 and TRBJ1-1; 8 nucleotides match TRBD1. Looked up from germline, CDR1 is SQVTM and CDR2 is ANQGSEA. V was clipped by 0 bases and J by 1 base; unmatched bases: 4. This CDR3 comprises 15 residues. The CDR3 DNA sequence: TGCAGCGTTGAAGAGACAGGGGCGCGGAACACTGAAGCTTTCTTT. Translating gives CSVEETGARNTEAFF.

This clonotype was seen only a few times. V gene TRBV27 combines with J gene TRBJ2-7; the D gene is possibly TRBD2 (6 bases). CDR3 size: 12 residues. Germline V gene data show CDR1 as MNHEY and CDR2 as SMNVEV (reference sequence). Trimming stripped 4 bases from V and 3 bases from J, with 7 bases between. DNA of the CDR3: TGTGCCAGCAGTTCGACTAGCTACGAGCAGTACTTC. Translating it yields CASSSTSYEQYF.

The rearrangement links TRBV30 to TRBJ1-2; D may be TRBD1 (5 bases). Germline CDR1 reads GTSNPN; CDR2 reads SVGIG (reference sequence). V lost 0 bases, J lost 8 bases, and 10 bases lay in between. The CDR3 is made up of 12 amino acids. CDR3 coding DNA: TGTGCCTGGAGTGTATCCCCAGGGGGCTACACCTTC. It codes for CAWSVSPGGYTF.

The chain is built from TRBV20-1 and TRBJ2-1; 12 bases agree with TRBD2. CDR1 and CDR2 from the germline V gene are DFQATT and SNEGSKA (reference sequence). This CDR3 contains 18 residues. V gave up 2 bases and J gave up 1 base; unmatched junction bases: 9. The chain's CDR3 is CSARLAGLAGRSYNEQFF. The CDR3 nucleotides are TGCAGTGCTAGACTTGCAGGACTAGCGGGGAGGTCCTACAATGAGCAGTTCTTC.

The chain joins TRBV7-2 to TRBJ2-7; the D is unclear. This CDR3 region has 11 residues. The V gene's germline CDR1 is SGHTA and CDR2 FQGNSA. V shed 2 bases and J shed 3 bases, with 2 bases lying between them. The CDR3 bases are TGTGCCAGCAGCTTATTCTACGAGCAGTACTTC. Its translation: CASSLFYEQYF.

V usage is TRBV29-1 and J usage is TRBJ2-1, with TRBD1 matching 10 bases. The CDR3 runs 15 residues. Losses at the gene ends were 0 bases for V and 4 bases for J; bases not matched to a gene: 3. Germline V gene lookup returns CDR1 SQVTM and CDR2 ANQGSEA. This chain's CDR3 is CSVEDAGQGYNEQFF. CDR3 coding DNA: TGCAGCGTTGAAGATGCGGGACAGGGGTACAATGAGCAGTTCTTC.

The chain carries TRBV4-3 and TRBJ1-2; a possible D gene is TRBD1 (6 bases). Between the trimmed V and J ends, which lost 1 base and 3 bases, there was a span of 9 bases. The CDR3 length is 14 residues. Germline lookup yields CDR1 LGHNA and CDR2 YSLEER. CDR3 sequence reads: CASSQVSGDYGYTF. The CDR3 region has the DNA TGCGCCAGCAGCCAAGTATCAGGGGACTATGGCTACACCTTC.

The genes are TRBV10-3 and TRBJ2-5; D gene uncertain. Germline CDR1 is ENHRY and CDR2 is SYGVKD. The CDR3 extends over 12 amino acids. Trimming pared 2 bases from V and 5 bases from J, leaving 6 bases between. CDR3 DNA: TGTGCCATCAGTGAGGGCTTGGAGACCCAGTACTTC. This sequence encodes CAISEGLETQYF.

The chain employs TRBV4-1 and TRBJ2-3; D is unclear. Looked up from germline, CDR1 is MGHRA and CDR2 is YSYEKL. The V end lost 4 bases, the J end lost 6 bases, and 8 bases lay between the germline ends. This CDR3 has 12 residues. The CDR3 DNA is TGCGCCAGCAGCCCCCGGCTGGATACGCAGTATTTT. Protein: CASSPRLDTQYF.

CDR3 coding DNA: TGCAGTGCTAGAGATTACGAGGAGACCTTACAAGAGACCCAGTACTTC. Its translation: CSARDYEETLQETQYF. The V and J genes are TRBV20-1 and TRBJ2-5; no firm D call. The CDR3 runs to 16 residues. The ends were cut back, 0 bases at V and 2 bases at J, with 16 bases in the middle. CDR1 and CDR2 (germline): DFQATT, SNEGSKA (reference sequence).

The chain has TRBV7-9 and TRBJ2-1, with TRBD2 identical over 10 bases. Per the germline V gene, CDR1 is SEHNR and CDR2 is FQNEAQ (reference sequence). This CDR3 region has 15 residues. V shed 2 bases, J shed 9 bases, and the junction held 7 bases outside the gene matches. CDR3 region: CASSLMASGGAEQFF. CDR3 DNA sequence: TGTGCCAGCAGCTTAATGGCTAGCGGGGGCGCTGAGCAGTTCTTC.

The chain joins TRBV20-1 to TRBJ2-5; TRBD1 matches 11 bases. Losses at the gene ends were 3 bases for V and 5 bases for J; bases not matched to a gene: 5. The germline V gene has CDR1 DFQATT and CDR2 SNEGSKA (reference sequence). This CDR3 is 14 amino acids long. CDR3: CSASWGQGGETQYF. The CDR3 DNA follows: TGCAGTGCTAGTTGGGGACAGGGGGGCGAGACCCAGTACTTC.

This chain connects TRBV18 to TRBJ2-4, with 13 nucleotides matching TRBD2. Germline V gene sequence: CDR1 KGHSH, CDR2 LQKENI. The CDR3 contains 18 residues. The V and J ends lost 2 bases and 0 bases, in that order; junction bases with no gene match: 4. The CDR3 region has the DNA TGTGCCAGCTCACCAATCCGGACTAGCGGGGGAGCCAAAAACATTCAGTACTTC. The encoded protein is CASSPIRTSGGAKNIQYF. The full variable domain, with the rest looked up from reference TRBV18 and TRBJ2-4, is NAGVMQNPRHLVRRRGQEARLRCSPMKGHSHVYWYRQLPEEGLKFMVYLQKENIIDESGMPKERFSAEFPKEGPSILRIQQVVRGDSAAYFCASSPIRTSGGAKNIQYFGAGTRLSVL.

The V gene is TRBV25-1, the J gene TRBJ2-4; D is unclear. Germline V gene sequence: CDR1 MGHDK, CDR2 SYGVNS. The CDR3 contains 14 residues. The ends were cut back, 1 base at V and 8 bases at J, with 12 bases in the middle. CDR3 amino acids: CASSEWSSQDIQYF. The CDR3 region has the DNA TGTGCCAGCAGTGAATGGTCCAGCCAGGACATTCAGTACTTC. Using reference TRBV25-1 and TRBJ2-4 for the parts outside the CDR3, the full variable domain is EADIYQTPRYLVIGTGKKITLECSQTMGHDKMYWYQQDPGMELHLIHYSYGVNSTEKGDLSSESTVSRIRTEHFPLTLESARPSHTSQYLCASSEWSSQDIQYFGAGTRLSVL.

The V and J genes are TRBV29-1 and TRBJ1-1; tentatively, D is TRBD1 (6 bases). This CDR3 spans 13 amino acids. Trimming shortened V by 0 bases and J by 1 base, and 6 bases separated the two germline ends. Germline V CDR1 and CDR2: SQVTM, ANQGSEA. The CDR3 here is CSVEEQGNTEAFF. The DNA of the CDR3 is TGCAGCGTTGAAGAACAGGGGAACACTGAAGCTTTCTTT.

The sample holds one count of this clonotype. The chain has TRBV20-1 and TRBJ2-3; D is possibly TRBD1 (7 bases). The CDR3 is made up of 14 amino acids. With 3 bases removed from V and 3 bases from J, the gap between germline ends came to 13 bases. The germline V gene has CDR1 DFQATT and CDR2 SNEGSKA (reference sequence). As DNA, the CDR3 is TGCAGTGCTAGGGGGGGACAGATTACAGATACGCAGTATTTT. Encoded protein: CSARGGQITDTQYF.

The chain recombines TRBV11-2 with TRBJ1-2; TRBD1 is a possible D gene (6 bases). V dropped 1 base and J dropped 6 bases, with 9 bases sitting between them. This CDR3 has 13 residues. The germline V gene has CDR1 SGHAT and CDR2 FQNNGV. DNA of the CDR3: TGTGCCAGCAGCTTAGCATACAGGGATGGCTACACCTTC. Its translation is CASSLAYRDGYTF.

The chain employs TRBV5-1 and TRBJ1-2, with D uncertain. The CDR3 length is 11 residues. The V end lost 0 bases, the J end lost 10 bases, and 7 bases lay between the germline ends. Germline CDR1 and CDR2: SGHRS and YFSETQ. DNA for the CDR3: TGCGCCAGCAGCTTGGACCGAATCTACACCTTC. Translated: CASSLDRIYTF.

CDR3 residues: CATSRAGTWGEKLFF. CDR3 nucleotide sequence: TGTGCCACCAGCAGAGCGGGAACCTGGGGTGAAAAACTGTTTTTT. The V call is TRBV15, the J call TRBJ1-4; D uncertain. CDR1 is LNHNV and CDR2 is YYDKDF in the germline V gene (reference sequence). V dropped 1 base and J dropped 7 bases, with 13 bases sitting between them. The CDR3 sequence is 15 residues long.

The chain recombines TRBV5-4 with TRBJ2-3, with unresolved D. The CDR3 runs to 14 residues. V lost 4 bases and J lost 7, with 16 bases in between. Germline CDR1 is SGHNT and CDR2 is YYREEE (reference sequence). Here the CDR3 DNA reads TGTGCCAGCAGCCCAACGGTCATTCCCAATACGCAGTATTTT. As protein: CASSPTVIPNTQYF.

This chain uses TRBV20-1 with TRBJ1-4; D is unresolved. There are 16 residues in the CDR3. Germline V gene sequence: CDR1 DFQATT, CDR2 SNEGSKA (reference sequence). The V end was cut by 6 bases, the J end by 0 bases, with 17 bases between. The CDR3: CSAMSRSAATNEKLFF. CDR3 nucleotide sequence: TGCAGTGCAATGTCCCGTTCTGCGGCAACTAATGAAAAACTGTTTTTT.

The genes are TRBV12-3 or TRBV12-4 and TRBJ1-2; no clear D. The CDR3 is made up of 15 amino acids. V was cut by 6 bases and J by 4 bases, with 18 bases left in between. This CDR3 reads CASSNGRLPAYGYTF. The CDR3 region has the DNA TGTGCCAGCAGCAATGGACGGCTACCCGCCTATGGCTACACCTTC.